A single sample gave rise to the 22 T cell receptor beta chains below, sequenced in a study of blood T cell repertoires in COVID-19. The assay was immunoSEQ multiplex PCR, and TCRdb's table has in-frame clones only and misses some. The table includes around 64,000 clones, 91% detected once. The sequenced sample was peripheral blood. These receptors were obtained from a human donor in a cohort sampled during active COVID-19.

This CDR3 is CASRDRGLSYNEQFF. The CDR3 coding sequence is TGTGCCAGTAGGGACAGGGGGTTATCCTACAATGAGCAGTTCTTC. The chain has TRBV19 and TRBJ2-1; 10 nucleotides line up with TRBD1. CDR1 is LNHDA and CDR2 is SQIVND in the germline V gene (reference sequence). The CDR3 length is 15 residues. Trimming removed 6 bases from V and 1 base from J; junction bases left unmatched: 3.

The chain recombines TRBV7-2 with TRBJ2-7; 9 bases are shared with TRBD2. This CDR3 spans 15 amino acids. J gave up 4 bases and V 2 bases, and 6 bases lay outside the gene matches. The germline CDR1 and CDR2 sequences are SGHTA and FQGNSA. CDR3 DNA sequence: TGTGCCAGCAGCTTACTGGCGGGGGGGCAGTACGAGCAGTACTTC. It translates to CASSLLAGGQYEQYF.

The J gene is TRBJ1-2, the V gene TRBV5-1, with TRBD1 matching 8 bases. CDR1 and CDR2 (germline): SGHRS, YFSETQ. Trimming cost V 2 bases and J 8 bases; bases outside gene matches: 5. There are 13 residues in the CDR3. The CDR3 DNA reads as TGCGCCAGCAGCTTACAGGGGGGACGGGGCTACACCTTC. This sequence encodes CASSLQGGRGYTF.

The chain couples TRBV24-1 to TRBJ1-1, with 10 bases fitting TRBD1. V shed 3 bases, J shed 3 bases, and the junction held 3 bases outside the gene matches. The germline V gene has CDR1 KGHDR and CDR2 SFDVKD. The CDR3 totals 15 residues. The CDR3 loop is CATSDGDRGDTEAFF. Written as DNA, the CDR3 is TGTGCCACCAGTGATGGGGACAGGGGAGACACTGAAGCTTTCTTT.

This clone was counted many times. Additional DNA sequences in this sample encode the identical CDR3. The chain couples TRBV9 to TRBJ2-1; 7 bases fit TRBD1. CDR3 length equals 16 residues. Per germline, CDR1 SGDLS and CDR2 YYNGEE. With 0 bases clipped from V and 2 bases from J, the junction kept 5 bases outside the gene matches. The CDR3 spells CASSVDRGVPYNEQFF. The CDR3 region has the DNA TGTGCCAGCAGCGTAGACAGGGGAGTCCCCTACAATGAGCAGTTCTTC. The full variable domain, in which reference TRBV9 and TRBJ2-1 provide the parts outside the CDR3, is DSGVTQTPKHLITATGQRVTLRCSPRSGDLSVYWYQQSLDQGLQFLIQYYNGEERAKGNILERFSAQQFPDLHSELNLSSLELGDSALYFCASSVDRGVPYNEQFFGPGTRLTVL.

The chain employs TRBV10-3 and TRBJ2-6; 9 bases are a match to TRBD1. Germline CDR1 ENHRY, CDR2 SYGVKD. The CDR3 sequence is 15 residues long. The V segment lost 9 bases and the J segment 2 bases; nucleotides outside the gene matches: 5. CDR3 amino acids: CAIGTGSPGANVLTF. As DNA, the CDR3 is TGTGCCATAGGGACAGGGTCCCCTGGGGCCAACGTCCTGACTTTC.

The chain recombines TRBV4-2 with TRBJ2-3, with a possible D match to TRBD2 (5 bases). The CDR3 has 14 residues. Germline CDR1 is LGHNA and CDR2 is YNFKEQ. Trimming removed 4 bases from V and 3 bases from J, with 11 bases in between. DNA for the CDR3: TGTGCCAGCAGCCGTGCTAGCTCTACAGATACGCAGTATTTT. This translates into CASSRASSTDTQYF.

J is TRBJ1-2 and V is TRBV7-2, with 7 bases lining up with TRBD1. Germline V CDR1 and CDR2: SGHTA, FQGNSA. J gave up 4 bases and V 4 bases, and 0 bases lay outside the gene matches. The CDR3 is 12 amino acids. The CDR3 sequence is CASSSGGYGYTF. CDR3 DNA: TGTGCCAGCAGCTCAGGGGGCTATGGCTACACCTTC.

V is TRBV5-1 and J is TRBJ2-5; no clear D. CDR1 and CDR2 (germline): SGHRS, YFSETQ. The CDR3 length is 13 residues. V was trimmed by 0 bases and J by 5 bases, leaving 8 bases between them. Here the CDR3 reads CASSLGTQETQYF. The DNA of the CDR3 is TGCGCCAGCAGCTTGGGAACCCAGGAGACCCAGTACTTC.

This CDR3 reads CASSPWTGKNEQFF. CDR3 coding DNA: TGTGCCAGCAGTCCCTGGACAGGGAAAAATGAGCAGTTCTTC. The chain has TRBV28 and TRBJ2-1, with TRBD1 identical over 8 bases. The V gene's germline CDR1 is MDHEN and CDR2 SYDVKM. The CDR3 is made up of 14 amino acids. With V trimmed by 5 bases and J by 7 bases, 7 bases remained unmatched.

The rearrangement joins TRBV7-3 to TRBJ2-5, with 14 nucleotides matching TRBD2. CDR1 and CDR2 (germline): SGHTA, FQGTGA. V was pared by 5 bases and J by 4 bases, with 6 bases of the junction left unmatched. This CDR3 is 16 amino acids long. CDR3 residues: CASSEMGTSGGETQYF. In DNA form, the CDR3 reads TGTGCCAGCAGCGAGATGGGGACTAGCGGGGGAGAGACCCAGTACTTC.

The rearrangement uses TRBV5-1 and TRBJ1-5; 7 nucleotides agree with TRBD1. CDR3 length: 15 residues. V lost 0 bases to trimming and J lost 3 bases; unmatched junction nucleotides: 3. Germline V lookup: CDR1 SGHRS, CDR2 YFSETQ. Here the CDR3 reads CASSLEGAHNQPQHF. The CDR3 nucleotides are TGCGCCAGCAGCTTGGAGGGGGCGCACAATCAGCCCCAGCATTTT. Variable domain in full (rest from reference TRBV5-1 and TRBJ1-5): KAGVTQTPRYLIKTRGQQVTLSCSPISGHRSVSWYQQTPGQGLQFLFEYFSETQRNKGNFPGRFSGRQFSNSRSEMNVSTLELGDSALYLCASSLEGAHNQPQHFGDGTRLSIL.

The CDR3 sequence is CASGTSGGYEQYF. CDR3 nucleotides: TGTGCCAGCGGGACTAGCGGGGGTTACGAGCAGTACTTC. The chain employs TRBV3-1 (or the pseudogene TRBV3-2) and TRBJ2-7; 14 bases line up with TRBD2. Unmatched junction bases numbered 1, after V lost 8 bases and J lost 4 bases. Germline loops: CDR1 LGHDT, CDR2 YNNKEL (reference sequence). This CDR3 contains 13 residues.

The rearrangement uses TRBV28 and TRBJ2-1, with D unresolved. The V end lost 6 bases, the J end lost 9 bases, and 9 bases lay between the germline ends. CDR1 is MDHEN, CDR2 SYDVKM, per germline. This CDR3 has 11 residues. This chain's CDR3 is CASRSSFEQFF. CDR3 DNA: TGTGCCAGCAGATCTAGTTTTGAGCAGTTCTTC. Supplemented by reference TRBV28 and TRBJ2-1, the full variable domain reads DVKVTQSSRYLVKRTGEKVFLECVQDMDHENMFWYRQDPGLGLRLIYFSYDVKMKEKGDIPEGYSVSREKKERFSLILESASTNQTSMYLCASRSSFEQFFGPGTRLTVL.

The table lists this clone with a count of one. The chain combines TRBV27 with TRBJ2-7; 8 bases match TRBD2. The CDR3 contains 15 residues. V dropped 6 bases and J dropped 4; count of bases not matched to a gene: 11. Germline CDR1 is MNHEY and CDR2 is SMNVEV (reference sequence). CDR3 residues: CASSTGRDGSYEQYF. The CDR3 DNA follows: TGTGCCAGCAGCACCGGGAGGGATGGAAGTTACGAGCAGTACTTC.

The chain employs TRBV4-1 and TRBJ2-7; TRBD2 agrees at 7 bases. This CDR3 contains 15 residues. The ends lost 4 bases at V and 0 bases at J; junction bases unmatched: 6. Germline values: CDR1 MGHRA, CDR2 YSYEKL. The CDR3: CASSLRAGLSYEQYF. CDR3 sequence (DNA): TGCGCCAGCAGCCTCCGAGCGGGACTCTCCTACGAGCAGTACTTC.

In this sample, this clone turned up once. The chain links TRBV11-1 to TRBJ2-5; D is perhaps TRBD1 (6 bases). The length of the CDR3 is 14 residues. Trimming left V 5 bases short and J 7 bases short, with 17 bases between. The germline gives CDR1 SGHAT, CDR2 FQDESV (reference sequence). This CDR3 reads CASSLGQQLGTQYF. The DNA of the CDR3 is TGTGCCAGCAGCCTCGGACAGCAGCTTGGGACCCAGTACTTC.

The DNA for the CDR3 is TGCGCCAGCAGCTTGCCCTTAAGCACAGATACGCAGTATTTT. It encodes CASSLPLSTDTQYF. The rearrangement joins TRBV5-1 to TRBJ2-3; the D is unclear. The ends were cut back, 1 base at V and 0 bases at J, with 6 bases in the middle. The CDR3 is 14 residues long. The germline V gene encodes CDR1 SGHRS and CDR2 YFSETQ.

The chain combines TRBV11-2 with TRBJ1-4; D perhaps matches TRBD1 (5 bases). V gave up 6 bases and J gave up 4 bases, with 15 bases separating them. There are 15 residues in the CDR3. CDR1 and CDR2 (germline): SGHAT, FQNNGV. Here the CDR3 DNA reads TGTGCCAGCAGGGTGGCGGGACCGAGTAATGAAAAACTGTTTTTT. It encodes CASRVAGPSNEKLFF.

In its sample, this clone was seen once. This sequence joins TRBV19 and TRBJ1-5; 9 bases line up with TRBD1. In germline, CDR1 is LNHDA, CDR2 SQIVND (reference sequence). V lost 5 bases, J lost 2 bases, and 22 bases stayed unmatched. CDR3 length: 21 residues. CDR3 sequence: CASSALNTGQGLAWGNQPQHF. For the CDR3, the DNA is TGTGCCAGTAGTGCACTAAACACGGGACAGGGCTTGGCTTGGGGCAATCAGCCCCAGCATTTT.

This chain uses TRBV7-2 with TRBJ2-4, with TRBD2 identical over 13 bases. The CDR3 consists of 17 residues. CDR1 is SGHTA and CDR2 is FQGNSA in the germline V gene. Unmatched junction bases numbered 7, after V lost 4 bases and J lost 4 bases. CDR3 amino acids: CASSSLTGLAGKNIQYF. In DNA form, the CDR3 reads TGTGCCAGCAGCTCTCTTACGGGACTAGCGGGGAAAAACATTCAGTACTTC.

J is TRBJ2-5 and V is TRBV5-1, with 11 bases that match TRBD2. V lost 2 bases and J lost 3; bases outside the gene matches: 3. CDR1 is SGHRS, CDR2 YFSETQ, per germline. The CDR3 spans 15 residues. The CDR3 region is CASSFQGLAEETQYF. The CDR3 region has the DNA TGCGCCAGCAGCTTTCAGGGACTAGCGGAAGAGACCCAGTACTTC.